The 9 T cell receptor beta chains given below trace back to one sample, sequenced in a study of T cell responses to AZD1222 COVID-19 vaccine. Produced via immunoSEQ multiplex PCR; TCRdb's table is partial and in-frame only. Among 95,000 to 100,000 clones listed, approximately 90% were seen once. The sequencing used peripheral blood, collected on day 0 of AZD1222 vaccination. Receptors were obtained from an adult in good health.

DNA of the CDR3: TGTGCCAGCAGCTTAGGCCTTAATCAGCCCCAGCATTTT. Protein sequence: CASSLGLNQPQHF. The chain has TRBV7-2 and TRBJ1-5; D remains unclear. V was shortened by 1 base and J by 4 bases, with 5 bases between the two germline ends. CDR1 is SGHTA, CDR2 FQGNSA, per germline. The CDR3 spans 13 residues.

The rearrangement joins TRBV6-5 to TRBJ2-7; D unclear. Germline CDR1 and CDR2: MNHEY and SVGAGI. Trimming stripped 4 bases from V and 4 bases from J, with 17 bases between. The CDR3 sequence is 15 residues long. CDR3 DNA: TGTGCCAGCAGTTTAAGTAGGGCAGCCAATTACGAGCAGTACTTC. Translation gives CASSLSRAANYEQYF.

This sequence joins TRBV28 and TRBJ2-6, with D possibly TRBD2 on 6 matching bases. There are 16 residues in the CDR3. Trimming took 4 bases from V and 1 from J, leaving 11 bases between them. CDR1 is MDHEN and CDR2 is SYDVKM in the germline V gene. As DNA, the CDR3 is TGTGCCAGCAGTTCACCTGGGACTTCTGGGGCCAACGTCCTGACTTTC. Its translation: CASSSPGTSGANVLTF.

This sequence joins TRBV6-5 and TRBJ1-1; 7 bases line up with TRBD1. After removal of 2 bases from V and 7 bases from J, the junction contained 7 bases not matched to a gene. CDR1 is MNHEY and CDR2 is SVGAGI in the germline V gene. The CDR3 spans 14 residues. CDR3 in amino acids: CASSYHEGQFEAFF. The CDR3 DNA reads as TGTGCCAGCAGTTACCATGAGGGACAGTTTGAAGCTTTCTTT.

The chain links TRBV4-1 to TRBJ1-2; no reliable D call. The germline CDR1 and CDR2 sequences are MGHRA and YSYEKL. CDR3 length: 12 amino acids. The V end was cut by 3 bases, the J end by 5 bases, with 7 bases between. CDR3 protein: CASSQNGYGYTF. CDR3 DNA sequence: TGCGCCAGCAGCCAGAACGGGTATGGCTACACCTTC.

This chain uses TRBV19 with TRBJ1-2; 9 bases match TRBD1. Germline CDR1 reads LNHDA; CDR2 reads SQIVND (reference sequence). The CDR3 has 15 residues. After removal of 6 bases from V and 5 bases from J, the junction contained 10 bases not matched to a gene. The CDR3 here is CASSYKTGGRYGYTF. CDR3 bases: TGTGCCAGTAGCTATAAGACAGGGGGAAGGTATGGCTACACCTTC.

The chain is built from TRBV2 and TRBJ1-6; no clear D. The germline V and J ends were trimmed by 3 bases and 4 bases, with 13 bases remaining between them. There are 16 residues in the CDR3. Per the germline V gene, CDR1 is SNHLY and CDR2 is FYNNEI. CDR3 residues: CASSELRQVYNSPLHF. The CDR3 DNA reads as TGTGCCAGCAGTGAGCTGAGGCAGGTTTATAATTCACCCCTCCACTTT. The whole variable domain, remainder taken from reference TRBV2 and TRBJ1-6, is EPEVTQTPSHQVTQMGQEVILRCVPISNHLYFYWYRQILGQKVEFLVSFYNNEISEKSEIFDDQFSVERPDGSNFTLKIRSTKLEDSAMYFCASSELRQVYNSPLHFGNGTRLTVT.

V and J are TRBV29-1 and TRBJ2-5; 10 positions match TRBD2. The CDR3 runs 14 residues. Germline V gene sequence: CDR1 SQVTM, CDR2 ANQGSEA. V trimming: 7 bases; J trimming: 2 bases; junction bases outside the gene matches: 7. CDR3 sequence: CSAHGLADQETQYF. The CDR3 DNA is TGCAGCGCCCATGGACTAGCGGATCAAGAGACCCAGTACTTC. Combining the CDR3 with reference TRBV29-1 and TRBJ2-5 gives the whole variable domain SAVISQKPSRDICQRGTSLTIQCQVDSQVTMMFWYRQQPGQSLTLIATANQGSEATYESGFVIDKFPISRPNLTFSTLTVSNMSPEDSSIYLCSAHGLADQETQYFGPGTRLLVL.

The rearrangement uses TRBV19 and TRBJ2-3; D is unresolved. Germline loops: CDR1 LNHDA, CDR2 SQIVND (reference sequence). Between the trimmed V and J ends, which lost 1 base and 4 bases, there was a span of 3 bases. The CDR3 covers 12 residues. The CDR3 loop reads CASSIGPDTQYF. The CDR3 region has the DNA TGTGCCAGTAGTATAGGCCCAGATACGCAGTATTTT.